What follows are 29 T cell receptor beta chains derived from one specimen sequenced in a study of T cells in Graves' hyperthyroidism and ophthalmopathy. It was RNA transcripts that yielded the amplified TCR beta CDR3 regions. The primer set for the first-round RT-PCR of the TCR CDR3 was HTBI. TCRdb independently ran MiXCR on the multiplex PCR reads; one entry per CDR3 protein. The data show hundreds of thousands of distinct CDR3 sequences, less than 15% seen once. The sample consisted of blood. These receptors originate from a young woman with Graves' hyperthyroidism.

This clonotype was counted a few times. The chain recombines TRBV6-2 or TRBV6-3 with TRBJ2-1, with 8 bases lining up with TRBD2. The CDR3 spans 13 residues. From germline, CDR1 is MNHEY and CDR2 SVGEGT. The CDR3 coding sequence is TGTGCAGGGTCGGAGCGGGAGATTGCTGAGCAGTTCTTC. This codes for CAGSEREIAEQFF.

The V and J genes are TRBV20-1 and TRBJ2-7; perhaps TRBD2 as D (5 bases). V dropped 6 bases and J dropped 2 bases, with 17 bases sitting between them. CDR1 and CDR2 from the germline V gene are DFQATT and SNEGSKA (reference sequence). This CDR3 has 14 amino acids. CDR3 loop: CSAPLSSQAYEQYF. The CDR3, as DNA: TGCAGTGCCCCCCTTTCTAGCCAGGCCTACGAGCAGTACTTC.

Concerning this clonotype: This clone may be a read error of a much larger clone one base away. The chain couples TRBV6-1 to TRBJ2-2, with no clear D. This CDR3 is built from 14 residues. Trimming shortened V by 5 bases and J by 16 bases, and 23 bases separated the two germline ends. CDR1 and CDR2 from the germline V gene are MNHNS and SASEGT. The CDR3 DNA is TGTGCCAGCAGTACGTTAGACCCGACGCGAAGGCCGTTTTTT. It yields the protein CASSTLDPTRRPFF.

This clonotype has ten or more counts. CDR3 sequence: CATSDQLADTQYF. The CDR3 DNA reads TGTGCCACCAGTGATCAACTGGCAGATACGCAGTATTTT. The chain uses TRBV24-1 and TRBJ2-3; D is undetermined. This CDR3 contains 13 residues. CDR1 is KGHDR and CDR2 is SFDVKD in the germline V gene. The V end was cut by 3 bases, the J end by 4 bases, with 7 bases between.

The rearrangement uses TRBV7-2 and TRBJ2-1; D possibly corresponds to TRBD1 (5 bases). The V end was cut by 4 bases, the J end by 7 bases, with 17 bases between. The CDR3 is made up of 15 amino acids. Germline CDR1 is SGHTA and CDR2 is FQGNSA. Here the CDR3 reads CASSSSVQGTNEQFF. The CDR3 bases are TGTGCCAGCAGCTCGTCGGTTCAGGGAACGAATGAGCAGTTCTTC.

This clonotype was observed a handful of times. This chain connects TRBV30 to TRBJ1-6; a possible D gene is TRBD1 (6 bases). Germline CDR1 is GTSNPN and CDR2 is SVGIG (reference sequence). The CDR3 runs 16 residues. Trimming took 3 bases from V and 9 from J, leaving 21 bases between them. CDR3 residues: CAWRWEPQGRSSPLHF. DNA of the CDR3: TGTGCCTGGAGGTGGGAACCACAGGGACGAAGTTCACCCCTCCACTTT.

This clonotype was picked up many times. The chain combines TRBV24-1 with TRBJ2-5; D remains unclear. Between the trimmed V and J ends, which lost 3 bases and 5 bases, there was a span of 12 bases. The CDR3 is made up of 14 amino acids. The germline gives CDR1 KGHDR, CDR2 SFDVKD. CDR3 residues: CATSDSLVGETQYF. Written as DNA, the CDR3 is TGTGCCACCAGTGATAGCCTGGTTGGGGAGACCCAGTACTTC.

In this sample, this clonotype turned up many times. The rearrangement links TRBV6-6 to TRBJ1-1, with D unclear. V shed 0 bases and J shed 4 bases, with 6 bases lying between them. CDR3 length: 13 amino acids. Germline values: CDR1 MNHNY, CDR2 SVGAGI (reference sequence). CDR3 protein: CASSYSGFTEAFF. The CDR3 coding sequence is TGTGCCAGCAGTTACTCGGGCTTCACTGAAGCTTTCTTT.

In this sample, this clonotype turned up a few times. The chain is built from TRBV12-3 or TRBV12-4 and TRBJ1-2; D gene uncertain. V was trimmed by 4 bases and J by 3 bases, leaving 3 bases between them. The CDR3 runs 11 residues. CDR3 nucleotides: TGTGCCAGCAGTTCGCACTATGGCTACACCTTC. Its translation: CASSSHYGYTF.

The CDR3 DNA sequence: TGTGCCAGTAGTATAAACCCTCGGGATACGCAGTATTTT. Protein product: CASSINPRDTQYF. The chain recombines TRBV19 with TRBJ2-3; D unresolved. The CDR3 sequence is 13 residues long. Per germline, CDR1 LNHDA and CDR2 SQIVND (reference sequence). The V gene lost 2 bases and the J gene lost 6 bases, with 9 bases spanning the gap. The variable domain in full, with the rest retrieved from reference TRBV19 and TRBJ2-3, is DGGITQSPKYLFRKEGQNVTLSCEQNLNHDAMYWYRQDPGQGLRLIYYSQIVNDFQKGDIAEGYSVSREKKESFPLTVTSAQKNPTAFYLCASSINPRDTQYFGPGTRLTVL.

This clonotype was counted many times. For the CDR3, the DNA is TGTGCCAGCTCGCGACAGGGGATTAATGAAAAACTGTTTTTT. This gives the protein CASSRQGINEKLFF. V is TRBV18 and J is TRBJ1-4; 8 bases line up with TRBD1. Germline loops: CDR1 KGHSH, CDR2 LQKENI. CDR3 length equals 14 residues. V shed 6 bases, J shed 4 bases, and the junction held 4 bases outside the gene matches.

This clonotype was picked up a small number of times. A junction boundary mismatches the germline segment, possibly from a read error. The chain joins TRBV9 to TRBJ2-1, with D possibly being TRBD1 or TRBD2 (5 bases each). The CDR3 consists of 14 residues. Germline V gene data show CDR1 as SGDLS and CDR2 as YYNGEE. This CDR3 is CANSVEGSGNEQFF. The CDR3 DNA reads as TGTGCCAACAGCGTAGAGGGGAGTGGAAATGAGCAGTTCTTC. The entire variable domain, with the rest obtained from reference TRBV9 and TRBJ2-1, is as follows: DSGVTQTPKHLITATGQRVTLRCSPRSGDLSVYWYQQSLDQGLQFLIQYYNGEERAKGNILERFSAQQFPDLHSELNLSSLELGDSALYFCANSVEGSGNEQFFGPGTRLTVL.

In this sample, this clonotype turned up many times. The chain carries TRBV27 and TRBJ2-5; 11 positions agree with TRBD2. The CDR3 totals 16 residues. Germline V gives CDR1 MNHEY, CDR2 SMNVEV (reference sequence). Trimming cost V 5 bases and J 5 bases; bases outside gene matches: 10. The CDR3 DNA reads as TGTGCCAGCAGTCCCCTGAGGACTAGCGGGCGGGAGACCCAGTACTTC. Translation: CASSPLRTSGRETQYF.

This clonotype was found many times. V is TRBV5-6 and J is TRBJ2-7; TRBD2 matches at 7 bases. Looked up from germline, CDR1 is SGHDT and CDR2 is YYEEEE. The CDR3 contains 16 residues. J lost 0 bases, V lost 2 bases, and 8 bases had no gene match. CDR3 sequence: CASSLRLAAHSYEQYF. The CDR3 DNA follows: TGTGCCAGCAGCTTAAGGCTAGCGGCCCACTCCTACGAGCAGTACTTC.

V is TRBV6-6 and J is TRBJ2-3; 8 nucleotides line up with TRBD2. Germline V gene lookup returns CDR1 MNHNY and CDR2 SVGAGI (reference sequence). V dropped 2 bases and J dropped 2; count of bases not matched to a gene: 6. The CDR3 is 16 amino acids. CDR3: CASSYERELYTDTQYF. The CDR3 region has the DNA TGTGCCAGCAGTTACGAGCGGGAGCTGTACACAGATACGCAGTATTTT.

Notes on this clonotype: This is likely a read error, given that the CDR3 carries no conserved phenylalanine or tryptophan at its end. The V call is TRBV28, the J call TRBJ1-2; D is ambiguous. Per germline, CDR1 MDHEN and CDR2 SYDVKM. The CDR3 consists of 14 residues. V was cut by 1 base and J by 1 base, with 7 bases left in between. For the CDR3, the DNA is TGTGCCAGCAGTTTATTGGTTCTTAACTATGGCTACACCCTC. Translating it yields CASSLLVLNYGYTL.

This clonotype was observed a few times. The chain links TRBV20-1 to TRBJ1-4, with 8 bases identical to TRBD1. Germline V gene sequence: CDR1 DFQATT, CDR2 SNEGSKA (reference sequence). The V segment lost 5 bases and the J segment 3 bases; nucleotides outside the gene matches: 8. The CDR3 loop spans 15 amino acids. DNA of the CDR3: TGCAGTGCTTACAGAAAGGGACAGGCTAATGAAAAACTGTTTTTT. Amino acids: CSAYRKGQANEKLFF.

This clonotype turned up a few times. The J gene is TRBJ1-1, the V gene TRBV19, with 8 bases fitting TRBD1. Trimming cost V 5 bases and J 1 base; bases outside gene matches: 9. The CDR3 sequence is 16 residues long. Per germline, CDR1 LNHDA and CDR2 SQIVND (reference sequence). The CDR3 DNA follows: TGTGCCAGTAGTCCCGACAGGGGCCGCAGGAACACTGAAGCTTTCTTT. It yields the protein CASSPDRGRRNTEAFF.

The V call is TRBV7-9, the J call TRBJ2-3, with D possibly called TRBD1 or TRBD2 (7 bases each). Trimming removed 4 bases at V and 1 base at J, with 12 bases between. Germline V gene lookup returns CDR1 SEHNR and CDR2 FQNEAQ (reference sequence). CDR3 length: 15 amino acids. The CDR3 DNA reads TGTGCCAGCAGCTCGACAGGGAGGGGCACAGATACGCAGTATTTT. Translation gives CASSSTGRGTDTQYF.

This clonotype has at least ten counts. This rearrangement joins TRBV7-2 to TRBJ2-5; D remains ambiguous. Germline assignment: CDR1 SGHTA and CDR2 FQGNSA. The CDR3 covers 11 residues. V lost 5 bases and J lost 6, with 7 bases in between. CDR3 region: CASSATQTQYF. For the CDR3, the DNA is TGTGCCAGCAGCGCCACGCAGACCCAGTACTTC.

In this sample, this clonotype turned up a few times. The chain has TRBV9 and TRBJ2-5; D not certain. CDR1 SGDLS and CDR2 YYNGEE come from the germline V gene. V gave up 3 bases and J gave up 0 bases, with 6 bases separating them. The CDR3 covers 13 residues. In nucleotides, the CDR3 is TGTGCCAGCAGCGCCCCGTACCAAGAGACCCAGTACTTC. Amino acids: CASSAPYQETQYF.

This clonotype has a handful of counts. The gene calls are TRBV29-1 and TRBJ2-1; D unresolved. The CDR3 is 13 amino acids. With 3 bases removed from V and 8 bases from J, the gap between germline ends came to 14 bases. CDR1 SQVTM and CDR2 ANQGSEA come from the germline V gene. CDR3 bases: TGCAGCGTTGAGGAGTCTAGTATGTATGAGCAGTTCTTC. Translating it yields CSVEESSMYEQFF.

Many counts were recorded for this clonotype. This rearrangement joins TRBV11-2 to TRBJ2-7, with 10 bases aligning to TRBD1. From germline, CDR1 is SGHAT and CDR2 FQNNGV. This CDR3 is built from 15 residues. The V and J ends lost 5 bases and 4 bases, in that order; junction bases with no gene match: 8. The CDR3 is CASSTSWTGGYEQYF. The CDR3 DNA reads TGTGCCAGCAGCACCTCGTGGACAGGGGGATACGAGCAGTACTTC.

V gene TRBV2 combines with J gene TRBJ2-3; 16 bases line up with TRBD2. J was trimmed by 2 bases and V by 5 bases; bases with no gene match: 4. Germline values: CDR1 SNHLY, CDR2 FYNNEI. The CDR3 has 17 residues. The CDR3 region is CASSPGLAGGTTDTQYF. As DNA, the CDR3 is TGTGCCAGCAGTCCGGGACTAGCGGGAGGGACCACAGATACGCAGTATTTT.

A few counts support this clonotype. The chain combines TRBV11-2 with TRBJ2-1, with 15 positions matching TRBD2. The germline V gene encodes CDR1 SGHAT and CDR2 FQNNGV. The CDR3 covers 16 residues. The trim removed 4 bases at V and 7 bases at J, leaving 5 bases unmatched. CDR3 residues: CASSSGTSGRRNEQFF. CDR3 DNA: TGTGCCAGCAGCTCCGGGACTAGCGGGAGGAGGAATGAGCAGTTCTTC.

This clonotype was counted a few times. The rearrangement links TRBV20-1 to TRBJ2-4; D gene uncertain. CDR1 is DFQATT and CDR2 is SNEGSKA in the germline V gene (reference sequence). This CDR3 comprises 19 residues. V lost 2 bases, J lost 2 bases, and 25 bases lay in between. In DNA, the CDR3 is TGCAGTGCTAGACCATATCTGGTCGGCCAATGGGGAACCAAAAACATTCAGTACTTC. Residues: CSARPYLVGQWGTKNIQYF.

The rearrangement uses TRBV4-1 and TRBJ2-5; D may match TRBD1 or TRBD2 (7 bases each). Trimming left V 4 bases short and J 4 bases short, with 13 bases between. The CDR3 sequence is 14 residues long. Germline V gives CDR1 MGHRA, CDR2 YSYEKL. CDR3 in DNA: TGCGCCAGCAGCCGTCGCAGGGGGGGAGAGACCCAGTACTTC. It encodes CASSRRRGGETQYF.

The chain has TRBV20-1 and TRBJ1-1; 8 bases are shared with TRBD1. Trimming at V came to 3 bases and at J to 1 base, leaving 10 bases not matched to a gene. The CDR3 covers 16 residues. The V gene's germline CDR1 is DFQATT and CDR2 SNEGSKA (reference sequence). The CDR3 loop is CSARHRGGLSNTEAFF. The CDR3 DNA reads as TGCAGTGCTAGGCACAGGGGGGGGCTGTCGAACACTGAAGCTTTCTTT.

This clonotype was seen many times. This chain links TRBV11-2 with TRBJ1-2; maybe TRBD1 (5 bases). Per germline, CDR1 SGHAT and CDR2 FQNNGV. Trimming took off 2 bases at V and 7 bases at J, with 14 bases between the two ends. This CDR3 comprises 14 residues. The CDR3 coding sequence is TGTGCCAGCAGCTTATTATGGGGGTTCATTGGCTACACCTTC. The encoded protein is CASSLLWGFIGYTF.